Presented here are 23 T cell receptor beta chains from one specimen sequenced in a study of blood T cell repertoires in COVID-19. Assay used: immunoSEQ multiplex PCR; TCRdb lists only in-frame clones, some missing. In the table there are 200,000 to 250,000 clones, approximately 84% of which are singletons. The specimen was peripheral blood. All receptors come from a man in his forties or fifties with acute or convalescent COVID-19.

The chain links TRBV6-1 to TRBJ1-5; D may be TRBD1 (5 bases). The germline CDR1 and CDR2 sequences are MNHNS and SASEGT. The CDR3 totals 17 residues. V was trimmed by 1 base and J by 1 base, leaving 14 bases between them. The CDR3 is CASSEGPRGRSNQPQHF. The CDR3 nucleotides are TGTGCCAGCAGTGAAGGTCCTAGGGGCAGGAGCAATCAGCCCCAGCATTTT.

The rearrangement links TRBV5-4 to TRBJ2-1; 8 positions agree with TRBD1. Germline CDR1 and CDR2: SGHNT and YYREEE (reference sequence). Trimming removed 5 bases from V and 5 bases from J; junction bases left unmatched: 12. CDR3 size: 16 residues. The CDR3 nucleotides read TGTGCCAGCAGGCCCAGAGGACAGGGCTTCGACAATGAGCAGTTCTTC. Its protein product is CASRPRGQGFDNEQFF.

The chain carries TRBV19 and TRBJ1-1, with D possibly TRBD1 on 6 matching bases. The CDR3 is 14 amino acids. V was clipped by 7 bases and J by 4 bases, with 16 bases between them. Germline lookup yields CDR1 LNHDA and CDR2 SQIVND (reference sequence). Here the CDR3 reads CASKIGQRPTEAFF. As DNA, the CDR3 is TGTGCCAGTAAGATCGGACAGAGACCCACTGAAGCTTTCTTT.

The chain couples TRBV27 to TRBJ2-1; 9 bases line up with TRBD2. Germline V CDR1 and CDR2: MNHEY, SMNVEV (reference sequence). The CDR3 is 15 residues long. Trimming at V came to 7 bases and at J to 4 bases, leaving 8 bases not matched to a gene. The CDR3 nucleotides are TGTGCCAGCATCGGGCAAACTAGCGGGTACAATGAGCAGTTCTTC. As protein: CASIGQTSGYNEQFF.

This clone showed up just once. V and J are TRBV9 and TRBJ2-5, with 10 bases identical to TRBD2. Trimming removed 3 bases from V and 5 bases from J; junction bases left unmatched: 7. The CDR3 runs 15 residues. CDR1 SGDLS and CDR2 YYNGEE come from the germline V gene. The CDR3 DNA is TGTGCCAGCAGCGCTAGCGGGGGCAACAGGGAGACCCAGTACTTC. This translates into CASSASGGNRETQYF.

The rearrangement links TRBV19 to TRBJ2-1, with 12 nucleotides matching TRBD2. CDR3 length: 15 amino acids. V trimming: 5 bases; J trimming: 5 bases; junction bases outside the gene matches: 4. Germline lookup yields CDR1 LNHDA and CDR2 SQIVND (reference sequence). In DNA form, the CDR3 reads TGTGCCAGTAGTTTTCTAGCGGGAGGGCACAATGAGCAGTTCTTC. It codes for CASSFLAGGHNEQFF.

CDR3 DNA: TGTGCCAGTAGTTCACAAATGAACACTGAAGCTTTCTTT. Its translation is CASSSQMNTEAFF. This sequence joins TRBV19 and TRBJ1-1; D is uncertain. Per germline, CDR1 LNHDA and CDR2 SQIVND (reference sequence). The length of the CDR3 is 13 residues. Trimming left V 5 bases short and J 0 bases short, with 7 bases between. Full variable domain (missing parts from reference TRBV19 and TRBJ1-1): DGGITQSPKYLFRKEGQNVTLSCEQNLNHDAMYWYRQDPGQGLRLIYYSQIVNDFQKGDIAEGYSVSREKKESFPLTVTSAQKNPTAFYLCASSSQMNTEAFFGQGTRLTVV.

The rearrangement joins TRBV18 to TRBJ1-3, with 12 bases that match TRBD1. The CDR3 extends over 15 amino acids. J lost 8 bases, V lost 4 bases, and 6 bases had no gene match. Germline V CDR1 and CDR2: KGHSH, LQKENI. DNA of the CDR3: TGTGCCAGCTCACAAGGGACAGGGGGCGCGGACACCATATATTTT. It translates to CASSQGTGGADTIYF.

V usage is TRBV27 and J usage is TRBJ2-5; 7 positions match TRBD2. The CDR3 consists of 15 residues. CDR1 MNHEY and CDR2 SMNVEV come from the germline V gene (reference sequence). The V segment lost 1 base and the J segment 1 base; nucleotides outside the gene matches: 3. The CDR3 loop reads CASSLFSGFQETQYF. In nucleotides, the CDR3 is TGTGCCAGCAGTTTATTTAGCGGGTTCCAAGAGACCCAGTACTTC.

This clone has only a few counts. The rearrangement links TRBV7-9 to TRBJ2-1; the D gene is possibly TRBD2 (5 bases). This CDR3 has 16 residues. The V gene lost 2 bases and the J gene lost 8 bases, with 19 bases spanning the gap. The V gene's germline CDR1 is SEHNR and CDR2 FQNEAQ (reference sequence). CDR3 sequence: CASSLTAFAGEDEQFF. CDR3 sequence (DNA): TGTGCCAGCAGCTTAACAGCCTTCGCGGGTGAGGATGAGCAGTTCTTC. Variable domain in full (rest from reference TRBV7-9 and TRBJ2-1): DTGVSQNPRHKITKRGQNVTFRCDPISEHNRLYWYRQTLGQGPEFLTYFQNEAQLEKSRLLSDRFSAERPKGSFSTLEIQRTEQGDSAMYLCASSLTAFAGEDEQFFGPGTRLTVL.

V gene TRBV28 combines with J gene TRBJ2-1; TRBD2 matches at 10 bases. The CDR3 totals 16 residues. CDR1 is MDHEN, CDR2 SYDVKM, per germline. V lost 5 bases, J lost 7 bases, and 11 bases stayed unmatched. The chain's CDR3 is CASSAPTSGNWNEQFF. DNA for the CDR3: TGTGCCAGCAGTGCCCCAACTAGCGGGAACTGGAATGAGCAGTTCTTC.

CDR3 coding DNA: TGTGCCTGGAGCCCCGGACAGAACACAGATACGCAGTATTTT. It codes for CAWSPGQNTDTQYF. The chain has TRBV30 and TRBJ2-3, with TRBD1 as a possible D gene (6 bases). The CDR3 length is 14 residues. In germline, CDR1 is GTSNPN, CDR2 SVGIG (reference sequence). V lost 3 bases and J 2 bases, leaving 12 bases between the germline ends. Supplemented by reference TRBV30 and TRBJ2-3, the full variable domain reads SQTIHQWPATLVQPVGSPLSLECTVEGTSNPNLYWYRQAAGRGLQLLFYSVGIGQISSEVPQNLSASRPQDRQFILSSKKLLLSDSGFYLCAWSPGQNTDTQYFGPGTRLTVL.

As DNA, the CDR3 is TGTGCCAGCAGACTCGGGGGCTATGGCTACACCTTC. The encoded protein is CASRLGGYGYTF. The V gene is TRBV21-1, the J gene TRBJ1-2. TRBV21-1 is flagged as a pseudogene. This CDR3 has 12 amino acids.

DNA for the CDR3: TGTGCCAGCAGTGAAGGGTTAGCGGGGGCCCTCTACGAGCAGTACTTC. Encoded protein: CASSEGLAGALYEQYF. The V and J genes are TRBV6-1 and TRBJ2-7; TRBD2 matches 9 bases. Germline-derived CDR1 and CDR2 are MNHNS and SASEGT. This CDR3 has 16 amino acids. V gave up 1 base and J gave up 3 bases; unmatched junction bases: 7.

This clone was seen just once. The chain links TRBV5-1 to TRBJ1-3; the D gene is possibly TRBD1 (5 bases). The CDR3 has 16 amino acids. Per the germline V gene, CDR1 is SGHRS and CDR2 is YFSETQ. Trimming pared 2 bases from V and 0 bases from J, leaving 12 bases between. CDR3 region: CASSFAGSNSGNTIYF. As DNA, the CDR3 is TGCGCCAGCAGCTTCGCAGGGTCCAACTCTGGAAACACCATATATTTT.

J is TRBJ2-7 and V is TRBV15; D possibly corresponds to TRBD2 (7 bases). The germline V gene encodes CDR1 LNHNV and CDR2 YYDKDF (reference sequence). V was trimmed by 8 bases and J by 2 bases, leaving 13 bases between them. CDR3 length: 13 residues. The CDR3 nucleotides are TGTGCCACCGGGGGAGGGGACACCTACGAGCAGTACTTC. It yields the protein CATGGGDTYEQYF.

The rearrangement links TRBV3-1 (or the pseudogene TRBV3-2) to TRBJ1-1, with D uncertain. V lost 1 base to trimming and J lost 0 bases, with 6 bases between them. The germline V gene encodes CDR1 LGHDT and CDR2 YNNKEL (reference sequence). The CDR3 runs 14 residues. In DNA, the CDR3 is TGTGCCAGCAGCCAAGCCGAGATGAACACTGAAGCTTTCTTT. This sequence encodes CASSQAEMNTEAFF.

The rearrangement links TRBV30 to TRBJ1-3; D not resolved. The germline gives CDR1 GTSNPN, CDR2 SVGIG (reference sequence). The CDR3 loop spans 14 amino acids. The germline V and J ends were trimmed by 0 bases and 6 bases, with 12 bases remaining between them. CDR3 coding DNA: TGTGCCTGGAGTGTACGGCAGGAGGTAAACACCATATATTTT. Protein: CAWSVRQEVNTIYF.

As concerns this clone: Other nucleotide sequences from this sample produce the same CDR3. The genes are TRBV11-1 and TRBJ2-3; 7 bases are a match to TRBD1. CDR1 and CDR2 from the germline V gene are SGHAT and FQDESV (reference sequence). V lost 6 bases and J lost 0; bases outside the gene matches: 3. The CDR3 has 14 residues. CDR3 amino acids: CASRAGGSTDTQYF. In DNA form, the CDR3 reads TGTGCCAGCAGGGCAGGGGGTAGCACAGATACGCAGTATTTT.

CDR3 sequence (DNA): TGTGCCAGTACCCATCGCGAGGGCTACACCTTC. Amino acid sequence: CASTHREGYTF. V is TRBV19 and J is TRBJ1-2; D not certain. The CDR3 totals 11 residues. Between the trimmed V and J ends, which lost 7 bases and 8 bases, there was a span of 11 bases. Germline V gives CDR1 LNHDA, CDR2 SQIVND (reference sequence).

This chain links TRBV4-1 with TRBJ1-6; D gene unclear. Trimming stripped 4 bases from V and 8 bases from J, with 9 bases between. The length of the CDR3 is 13 residues. The V gene's germline CDR1 is MGHRA and CDR2 YSYEKL. The CDR3 region is CASSPGGYSPLHF. The CDR3 DNA is TGCGCCAGCAGCCCGGGAGGGTATTCACCCCTCCACTTT.

There are many counts of this clone. The chain's CDR3 is CASSVVAGTDTQYF. For the CDR3, the DNA is TGTGCCAGCAGCGTAGTCGCAGGCACAGATACGCAGTATTTT. The chain employs TRBV9 and TRBJ2-3, with no clear D. The V and J ends lost 0 bases and 1 base respectively, with 6 bases between them. The V gene's germline CDR1 is SGDLS and CDR2 YYNGEE. This CDR3 spans 14 amino acids.

The chain has TRBV3-1 (or the pseudogene TRBV3-2) and TRBJ1-1, with unresolved D. Trimming removed 4 bases at V and 1 base at J, with 7 bases between. The germline CDR1 and CDR2 sequences are LGHDT and YNNKEL (reference sequence). The CDR3 runs 13 residues. The CDR3 nucleotides are TGTGCCAGCAGCCTTACCAGGAACACTGAAGCTTTCTTT. The encoded protein is CASSLTRNTEAFF.